The source of this T cell receptor (beta chain) is a study of blood T cell repertoires in COVID-19. About the study: Spain, Italy and the United States supplied samples that represented acute and convalescent COVID-19.

Researchers sorted participants into cohorts using their self-reported clinical history. What the recovered Cohort 3 donors had was two negative PCRs, clearance, or symptom resolution. The table came from immunoSEQ multiplex PCR; TCRdb's copy has only in-frame clones and leaves some out. The table lists approximately 130,000 clones, 75% to 90% of them singletons. The CDR3 consists of 11 residues. V lost 8 bases, J lost 4 bases, and 8 bases lay in between. This clone was counted a single time. The chain is built from TRBV12-3 or TRBV12-4 and TRBJ1-1, with D unresolved. This receptor was obtained from a woman in her 50s who had recovered from COVID-19. The sample was PBMCs or T cells enriched from blood (not recorded which). This CDR3 is CASLGPTEAFF. The CDR3 DNA is TGTGCCAGCCTTGGGCCCACTGAAGCTTTCTTT.